This T cell receptor (beta chain) was identified during a study of molecular identifiers for immune sequencing clone quantification. V was clipped by 1 base and J by 4 bases; unmatched bases: 11. The CDR3 spans 18 residues. Germline V CDR1 and CDR2: MNHEY, SVGEGT. Via MiXCR, TCRdb re-called the PCR reads, giving one row per CDR3 protein. The sample has about 510,000 distinct CDR3 sequences, around 25% seen once. The TCR comes from a human donor in good health. Some libraries in this study had Jurkat cell RNA spiked in. Sequenced input: naive CD8+ T cells from blood, with Jurkat cell RNA spiked in. As to subset: FACS-sorted CD8+CD4-CCR7+CD45RA+ naive T cells. This chain uses TRBV6-2 or TRBV6-3 with TRBJ2-3; TRBD2 matches at 10 bases. Here the CDR3 DNA reads TGTGCCAGCAGTTACTTGCGAGCGGGAGGGCCCTTCGCAGATACGCAGTATTTT. Protein product: CASSYLRAGGPFADTQYF.